This paragraph covers one T cell receptor (beta chain) sequence. Antigen unknown. The CDR3 extends over 18 amino acids. V was shortened by 6 bases and J by 3 bases, with 23 bases between the two germline ends. The germline CDR1 and CDR2 sequences are MDHEN and SYDVKM. These data belong to a study of T cell repertoires in aging, cancer and after chemotherapy. Overall study context: Donors were grouped into six age bands spanning 30 or younger through 70 or older. Glioblastoma patients receiving temozolomide-based therapy gave paired samples before and after chemotherapy.

TCR beta rearrangements were amplified from peripheral blood genomic DNA. Overall study findings and caveats: Loss of evenness, beyond lost richness, contributed to age-related TCR diversity decline in cancer patients.

TRB rearrangements spanning V, D and J were amplified using mixed TRB-A/B primers. One entry per CDR3 protein results from TCRdb running MiXCR on the multiplex PCR reads. The data show about 5,000 distinct CDR3 sequences, 27% seen once. This chain links TRBV28 with TRBJ1-4; D not certain. Source material: blood. The receptor was isolated from a human donor with a solid tumor. The CDR3 region has the DNA TGTGCCAGCAGCCGAATCTGGGGAAACACCCGGTCTAATGAAAAACTGTTTTTT. This sequence encodes CASSRIWGNTRSNEKLFF.